This T cell receptor beta chain appears in the sequencing data of a study of naive CD8 T cells in extremely preterm neonates. Elective cesarean births at about 37-41 weeks, without labor or membrane rupture, supplied the cord blood. Trimming removed 2 bases from V and 6 bases from J, with 13 bases in between. This CDR3 spans 14 amino acids. The germline V gene encodes CDR1 SGHDT and CDR2 YYEEEE. Comment on this clone: The target antigen is unknown.

Sequencing was performed with immunoSEQ multiplex PCR; in TCRdb, only in-frame clones are kept and a portion is missing. This table has roughly 5,000 clones, almost 98% appearing once. Findings and limits, study-wide: Preterm infants showed shorter CDR3s, fewer N additions and less trimming than older groups.

This receptor was identified in a newborn in good health. The chain uses TRBV5-6 and TRBJ2-3; TRBD2 might be the D (5 bases). Sequenced input: naive CD8+ T cells from cord blood. Written as DNA, the CDR3 is TGTGCCAGCAGCTTAGCTTCTAGCAGGGATACGCAGTATTTT. Protein: CASSLASSRDTQYF.